These 26 T cell receptor beta chains came from one sample sequenced in a study of beta chain features in type 1 diabetes. These receptors have no known antigen. Reverse transcribing all isolated RNA meant expressed TCRB transcripts were sequenced. Here immunoSEQ multiplex PCR was the method, and the copy in TCRdb shows in-frame clones only, minus some. Among approximately 150,000 clones listed, more than 60% were seen once. Study outcomes and limitations: There was a moderate but significant shortening of TCRB CDR3s in all four CD4+ subsets of Type 1 diabetes patients.

The sample consisted of naive CD4+ T cells from blood. The receptors shown here come from a man aged 25 to 40 with type 1 diabetes.

V is TRBV7-8 and J is TRBJ1-1, with 10 bases lining up with TRBD1. The CDR3 length is 16 residues. V trimming: 2 bases; J trimming: 2 bases; junction bases outside the gene matches: 5. Per the germline V gene, CDR1 is SGHVS and CDR2 is FQNEAQ. CDR3 protein: CASSLSRDRGNTEAFF. CDR3 bases: TGTGCCAGCAGCTTATCGCGGGACAGGGGAAACACTGAAGCTTTCTTT.

The V and J genes are TRBV19 and TRBJ2-3; 9 bases are a match to TRBD2. CDR3 length equals 16 residues. The V segment lost 3 bases and the J segment 5 bases; nucleotides outside the gene matches: 9. The germline CDR1 and CDR2 sequences are LNHDA and SQIVND (reference sequence). The CDR3 coding sequence is TGTGCCAGTAGTATCCGGGTAGCGGGGGCCGGAGATACGCAGTATTTT. This translates into CASSIRVAGAGDTQYF. Supplemented by reference TRBV19 and TRBJ2-3, the full variable domain reads DGGITQSPKYLFRKEGQNVTLSCEQNLNHDAMYWYRQDPGQGLRLIYYSQIVNDFQKGDIAEGYSVSREKKESFPLTVTSAQKNPTAFYLCASSIRVAGAGDTQYFGPGTRLTVL.

Regarding this clone: One end of the junction varies from germline; a read error may be responsible. V is TRBV15 and J is TRBJ2-5; 9 positions match TRBD2. Germline V gene lookup returns CDR1 LNHNV and CDR2 YYDKDF (reference sequence). The CDR3 length is 12 residues. The CDR3 region has the DNA TGCGGGGCTAGCGGGGATAAAGAGACCCAGTACTTC. Translated: CGASGDKETQYF.

The gene calls are TRBV23-1 and TRBJ1-2; no clear D gene. TRBV23-1 is an open reading frame, and its role is uncertain. V gave up 4 bases and J gave up 6 bases, with 15 bases separating them. This CDR3 comprises 14 residues. The CDR3 loop is CASSLRRDYNGYTF. CDR3 DNA: TGCGCCAGCAGTCTGAGGCGCGACTATAATGGCTACACCTTC.

V usage is TRBV9 and J usage is TRBJ2-5; D is unresolved. From germline, CDR1 is SGDLS and CDR2 YYNGEE. The CDR3 extends over 12 amino acids. V was cut by 0 bases and J by 4 bases, with 4 bases left in between. The CDR3 protein is CASSVDPETQYF. CDR3 DNA sequence: TGTGCCAGCAGCGTAGACCCAGAGACCCAGTACTTC.

The rearrangement uses TRBV7-9 and TRBJ2-5, with 7 bases lining up with TRBD2. The CDR3 has 14 residues. V lost 5 bases, J lost 5 bases, and 8 bases stayed unmatched. Germline V gene lookup returns CDR1 SEHNR and CDR2 FQNEAQ (reference sequence). The CDR3 region has the DNA TGTGCCAGCAGCCCTCGGGGAGGGAAGGAGACCCAGTACTTC. The encoded protein is CASSPRGGKETQYF.

The gene calls are TRBV5-6 and TRBJ2-5; 9 nucleotides agree with TRBD1. V was clipped by 0 bases and J by 5 bases; unmatched bases: 5. Germline CDR1 reads SGHDT; CDR2 reads YYEEEE. CDR3 length: 15 amino acids. CDR3 residues: CASSLDRGPLETQYF. Here the CDR3 DNA reads TGTGCCAGCAGCTTGGACAGGGGGCCGTTGGAGACCCAGTACTTC. Full variable domain (missing parts from reference TRBV5-6 and TRBJ2-5): DAGVTQSPTHLIKTRGQQVTLRCSPKSGHDTVSWYQQALGQGPQFIFQYYEEEERQRGNFPDRFSGHQFPNYSSELNVNALLLGDSALYLCASSLDRGPLETQYFGPGTRLLVL.

The gene calls are TRBV25-1 and TRBJ2-7; perhaps TRBD1 as D (5 bases). V was shortened by 3 bases and J by 4 bases, with 19 bases between the two germline ends. The CDR3 is 16 residues long. The germline V gene has CDR1 MGHDK and CDR2 SYGVNS. The CDR3 nucleotides are TGTGCCAGCAGTGATAAACCTGTGGGGCAGATTTACGAGCAGTACTTC. Amino acids: CASSDKPVGQIYEQYF.

The chain uses TRBV13 and TRBJ1-6; D is unclear. V lost 4 bases and J lost 7, with 2 bases in between. This CDR3 comprises 11 residues. CDR1 and CDR2 from the germline V gene are PRHDT and FYEKMQ (reference sequence). CDR3: CASSSNSPLHF. CDR3 DNA sequence: TGTGCCAGCAGCTCCAATTCACCCCTCCACTTT.

CDR3: CASSRTVPSTDTQYF. The DNA for the CDR3 is TGTGCCAGTAGCCGGACAGTGCCTAGCACAGATACGCAGTATTTT. The V call is TRBV19, the J call TRBJ2-3; D might be TRBD1 (6 bases). Deletions cut 6 bases from V and 0 bases from J, with 13 bases between. The CDR3 extends over 15 amino acids. CDR1 LNHDA and CDR2 SQIVND come from the germline V gene (reference sequence).

The V gene is TRBV11-3, the J gene TRBJ2-5; D could derive from TRBD1 or TRBD2 (5 bases each). CDR1 is SGHNT and CDR2 is YENEEA in the germline V gene. The CDR3 consists of 13 residues. Between the trimmed V and J ends, which lost 2 bases and 3 bases, there was a span of 7 bases. The CDR3 sequence: CASSLLGEETQYF. In nucleotides, the CDR3 is TGTGCCAGCAGCTTACTGGGGGAAGAGACCCAGTACTTC. Variable domain in full (rest from reference TRBV11-3 and TRBJ2-5): EAGVVQSPRYKIIEKKQPVAFWCNPISGHNTLYWYLQNLGQGPELLIRYENEEAVDDSQLPKDRFSAERLKGVDSTLKIQPAELGDSAVYLCASSLLGEETQYFGPGTRLLVL.

This clone was detected a few times. The gene calls are TRBV4-3 and TRBJ2-6; no clear D gene. The ends were cut back, 0 bases at V and 0 bases at J, with 9 bases in the middle. This CDR3 has 17 residues. Germline V gene sequence: CDR1 LGHNA, CDR2 YSLEER. CDR3 residues: CASSQDWMNSGANVLTF. The CDR3 DNA follows: TGCGCCAGCAGCCAAGATTGGATGAACTCTGGGGCCAACGTCCTGACTTTC.

This chain connects TRBV9 to TRBJ2-7; 7 positions match TRBD1. The CDR3 sequence is 15 residues long. Germline V gives CDR1 SGDLS, CDR2 YYNGEE. With 0 bases clipped from V and 2 bases from J, the junction kept 5 bases outside the gene matches. The CDR3 loop reads CASSVGPTGTYEQYF. The CDR3 DNA sequence: TGTGCCAGCAGCGTAGGACCGACAGGGACCTACGAGCAGTACTTC. Supplemented by reference TRBV9 and TRBJ2-7, the full variable domain reads DSGVTQTPKHLITATGQRVTLRCSPRSGDLSVYWYQQSLDQGLQFLIQYYNGEERAKGNILERFSAQQFPDLHSELNLSSLELGDSALYFCASSVGPTGTYEQYFGPGTRLTVT.

The chain carries TRBV25-1 and TRBJ2-7; possible D gene TRBD2, 6 bases. There are 14 residues in the CDR3. V gave up 4 bases and J gave up 0 bases, with 10 bases separating them. Per germline, CDR1 MGHDK and CDR2 SYGVNS. CDR3 in amino acids: CASSAAGRSYEQYF. In nucleotides, the CDR3 is TGTGCCAGCAGTGCGGCGGGGCGCTCCTACGAGCAGTACTTC.

The V and J genes are TRBV7-2 and TRBJ2-4, with 7 bases identical to TRBD2. V was clipped by 5 bases and J by 4 bases; unmatched bases: 5. The V gene's germline CDR1 is SGHTA and CDR2 FQGNSA. The CDR3 length is 14 residues. The CDR3 bases are TGTGCCAGCAGCCGGGGGGTAGTAAAAAACATTCAGTACTTC. It translates to CASSRGVVKNIQYF.

As regards this clone: Other DNA sequences within the sample encode an identical CDR3. The chain's CDR3 is CSVGRDYGYTF. Written as DNA, the CDR3 is TGCAGCGTGGGACGTGACTATGGCTACACCTTC. The chain recombines TRBV29-1 with TRBJ1-2; maybe TRBD1 (5 bases). Looked up from germline, CDR1 is SQVTM and CDR2 is ANQGSEA. The V end was cut by 6 bases, the J end by 3 bases, with 8 bases between. CDR3 size: 11 residues.

This chain links TRBV29-1 with TRBJ2-2; a possible D gene is TRBD2 (5 bases). Germline V gene sequence: CDR1 SQVTM, CDR2 ANQGSEA. The CDR3 totals 12 residues. The V end lost 2 bases, the J end lost 8 bases, and 9 bases lay between the germline ends. The chain's CDR3 is CSVETRAGELFF. As DNA, the CDR3 is TGCAGCGTTGAAACGAGGGCTGGGGAGCTGTTTTTT.

This clone was seen a few times. CDR3 in DNA: TGTGCCAGCAGCTCCCGATCCACTAGCACAGATACGCAGTATTTT. Translating gives CASSSRSTSTDTQYF. The rearrangement links TRBV7-2 to TRBJ2-3, with D unclear. The V gene's germline CDR1 is SGHTA and CDR2 FQGNSA. V was shortened by 4 bases and J by 0 bases, with 11 bases between the two germline ends. The CDR3 runs to 15 residues.

The V call is TRBV29-1, the J call TRBJ2-5; TRBD1 matches at 9 bases. V lost 8 bases to trimming and J lost 1 base; unmatched junction nucleotides: 8. Germline-derived CDR1 and CDR2 are SQVTM and ANQGSEA. This CDR3 has 14 amino acids. The CDR3 DNA is TGCAGCTCCCTTGGGGGACAGGGCCAAGAGACCCAGTACTTC. As protein: CSSLGGQGQETQYF.

The chain joins TRBV30 to TRBJ2-1; no clear D gene. Germline-derived CDR1 and CDR2 are GTSNPN and SVGIG (reference sequence). This CDR3 has 13 residues. Trimming cost V 3 bases and J 0 bases, with 6 bases left between them. The CDR3 protein is CAWRQFSYNEQFF. CDR3 nucleotide sequence: TGTGCCTGGAGGCAGTTCTCCTACAATGAGCAGTTCTTC.

This chain connects TRBV7-9 to TRBJ2-1; D tentatively reads TRBD1 or TRBD2 (5 bases each). The CDR3 is 14 residues long. V lost 6 bases, J lost 5 bases, and 14 bases lay in between. Germline lookup yields CDR1 SEHNR and CDR2 FQNEAQ (reference sequence). The CDR3 DNA sequence: TGTGCCAGCAGGGCGGACTGGGGCGACAATGAGCAGTTCTTC. Encoded protein: CASRADWGDNEQFF. Variable domain in full (rest from reference TRBV7-9 and TRBJ2-1): DTGVSQNPRHKITKRGQNVTFRCDPISEHNRLYWYRQTLGQGPEFLTYFQNEAQLEKSRLLSDRFSAERPKGSFSTLEIQRTEQGDSAMYLCASRADWGDNEQFFGPGTRLTVL.

V gene TRBV30 combines with J gene TRBJ2-3; weak D call: TRBD1 (6 bases). Germline assignment: CDR1 GTSNPN and CDR2 SVGIG (reference sequence). The V end lost 5 bases, the J end lost 4 bases, and 7 bases lay between the germline ends. The CDR3 contains 11 residues. The CDR3 coding sequence is TGTGCCTGGTGGGGGCCAGATACGCAGTATTTT. Encoded protein: CAWWGPDTQYF.

The chain has TRBV29-1 and TRBJ2-3; the match to TRBD2 covers 9 bases. The junction had 5 bases not matched to a gene; V was cut back by 2 bases and J by 5 bases. CDR1 and CDR2 from the germline V gene are SQVTM and ANQGSEA. The CDR3 runs 14 residues. The CDR3 reads CSVERPREGDTQYF. The CDR3 bases are TGCAGCGTTGAAAGACCGCGGGAGGGAGATACGCAGTATTTT.

This clone was counted a few times. CDR3 protein: CAGTTTNEKLFF. In DNA form, the CDR3 reads TGTGCGGGGACAACAACTAATGAAAAACTGTTTTTT. This chain uses TRBV30 with TRBJ1-4; maybe TRBD1 (6 bases). Germline lookup yields CDR1 GTSNPN and CDR2 SVGIG (reference sequence). The CDR3 totals 12 residues.

The chain recombines TRBV20-1 with TRBJ2-1; D remains unclear. Germline assignment: CDR1 DFQATT and CDR2 SNEGSKA (reference sequence). V lost 3 bases, J lost 10 bases, and 7 bases lay in between. The CDR3 length is 10 residues. The CDR3 reads CSASPVEQFF. DNA for the CDR3: TGCAGTGCTAGTCCCGTGGAGCAGTTCTTC.

The V call is TRBV25-1, the J call TRBJ2-5, with D tentatively TRBD1 (7 bases). The CDR3 is 14 residues long. Per germline, CDR1 MGHDK and CDR2 SYGVNS. Trimming took 4 bases from V and 7 from J, leaving 16 bases between them. CDR3 in DNA: TGTGCCAGCAGTGTGGACAGGACCGGGGGGACCCAGTACTTC. Translated: CASSVDRTGGTQYF.